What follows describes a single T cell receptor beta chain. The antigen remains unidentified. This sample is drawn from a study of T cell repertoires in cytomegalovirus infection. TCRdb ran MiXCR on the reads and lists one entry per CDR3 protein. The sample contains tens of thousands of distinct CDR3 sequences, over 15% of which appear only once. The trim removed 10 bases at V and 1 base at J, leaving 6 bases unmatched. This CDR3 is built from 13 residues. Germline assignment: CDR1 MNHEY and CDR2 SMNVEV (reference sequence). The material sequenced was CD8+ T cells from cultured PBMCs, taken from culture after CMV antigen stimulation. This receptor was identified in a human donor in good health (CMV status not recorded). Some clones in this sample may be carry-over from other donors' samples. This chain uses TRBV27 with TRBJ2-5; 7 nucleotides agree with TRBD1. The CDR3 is CAIETGFQETQYF. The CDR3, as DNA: TGTGCCATCGAGACAGGGTTCCAAGAGACCCAGTACTTC.